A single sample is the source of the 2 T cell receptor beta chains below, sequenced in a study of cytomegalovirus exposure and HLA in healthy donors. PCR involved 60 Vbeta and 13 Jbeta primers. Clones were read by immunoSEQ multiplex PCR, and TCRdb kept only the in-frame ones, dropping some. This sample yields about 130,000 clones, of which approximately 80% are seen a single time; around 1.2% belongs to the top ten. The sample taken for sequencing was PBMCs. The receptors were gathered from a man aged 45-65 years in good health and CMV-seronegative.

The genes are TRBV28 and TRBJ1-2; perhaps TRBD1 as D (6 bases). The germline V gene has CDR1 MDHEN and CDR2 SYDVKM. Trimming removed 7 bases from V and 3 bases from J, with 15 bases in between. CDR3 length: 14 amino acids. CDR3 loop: CASTRGGSYYGYTF. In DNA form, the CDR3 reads TGTGCCAGCACCCGGGGGGGCAGTTACTATGGCTACACCTTC.

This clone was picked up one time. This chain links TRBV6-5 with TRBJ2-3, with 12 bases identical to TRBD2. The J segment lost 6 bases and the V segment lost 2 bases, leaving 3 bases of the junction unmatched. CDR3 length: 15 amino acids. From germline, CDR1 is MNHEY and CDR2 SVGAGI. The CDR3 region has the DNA TGTGCCAGCAGTTACCGGACTAGCGGGAAGGATACGCAGTATTTT. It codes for CASSYRTSGKDTQYF.